Listed below are T cell receptor beta chains from one sample, sequenced in a study of cytomegalovirus exposure and HLA in healthy donors. TCRdb's copy holds only in-frame clones and misses some; the assay was immunoSEQ multiplex PCR. The data hold about 160,000 clones, with approximately 78% observed a single time. Sequenced material: PBMCs. All receptors come from a male donor in good health and CMV-seropositive. CDR3s include the opening cysteine and the closing phenylalanine or tryptophan.

V	J	CDR3
TRBV30	TRBJ1-6	CAWSVQENSPLHF
TRBV28	TRBJ2-5	CASSLQPADPGTQYF
TRBV5-4	TRBJ1-2	CAMDDRTNYGYTF
TRBV6-1	TRBJ1-1	CASSEAGGTEAFF
TRBV4-1	TRBJ2-5	CASSPSTGEQETQYF
TRBV27	TRBJ1-5	CASRDRGRLESQPQHF
TRBV5-6	TRBJ2-5	CASSFRGREQTQYF
TRBV28	TRBJ1-1	CASRRAVTEAFF
TRBV19	TRBJ1-2	CASSLGQGYGYTF
TRBV12-2	TRBJ1-2	CASRLVGEGGVPYGYTF
TRBV9	TRBJ2-7	CASSVGRAGGYEQYF
TRBV4-3	TRBJ2-7	CASSGGQGPYEQYF
TRBV9	TRBJ2-7	CASSEGVSYEQYF
TRBV9	TRBJ2-7	CASSSGQVQQYF
TRBV5-1	TRBJ2-7	CASSLAPAGEYEQYF
TRBV11-2	TRBJ2-3	CASSPTSLVTDTQYF
TRBV6-5	TRBJ1-1	CASSYSAGPENTEAFF
TRBV19	TRBJ2-2	CASSIRFLGQGTGELFF
TRBV11-2	TRBJ1-3	CASSSVLSGNTIYF
TRBV6-6	TRBJ2-7	CASTTGTAIEQYF
TRBV10-1	TRBJ2-7	CASSDPHRQGPEEQYF